Listed here are 17 T cell receptor beta chains from one sample, sequenced in a study of blood T cells in healthy people across ages (dated by TCRdb to 2013 to 2016). Library preparation was by 5' RACE. This sample was sequenced with an Illumina HiSeq 2500. The second PCR ran for roughly 7 to 11 cycles and used a J-beta primer mix along with a sample-barcoded 5' primer. TCRdb itself trimmed the public reads at Q25 with fastp, ran MiXCR and retained productive beta chains. Rows matching on CDR3 protein sequence are summarized as one entry with the most common DNA and genes. The sample table holds about 780,000 distinct CDR3 sequences, of which around 45% were seen once. 15% to 20% of the sample lies in the top ten. Sequencing used blood. Source of these receptors: an elderly man in good health.

This clonotype was recorded many times. The rearrangement joins TRBV12-3 or TRBV12-4 to TRBJ2-7; 8 bases align to TRBD2. The CDR3 length is 17 residues. V dropped 0 bases and J dropped 3; count of bases not matched to a gene: 10. The DNA of the CDR3 is TGTGCCAGCAGTTTAGCAGTCGGGGGAGCGGGGGACTACGAGCAGTACTTC. Amino acids: CASSLAVGGAGDYEQYF.

The CDR3 nucleotides are TGCAGCGTTGGCCCGGGACGGACGGGAAATGAGCAGTTCTTC. Translation: CSVGPGRTGNEQFF. The chain has TRBV29-1 and TRBJ2-1, with D perhaps being TRBD1 or TRBD2 (5 bases each). This CDR3 spans 14 amino acids. Germline values: CDR1 SQVTM, CDR2 ANQGSEA. V lost 4 bases and J 7 bases, leaving 17 bases between the germline ends.

The DNA of the CDR3 is TGCGCCAGCAGCCAAAGCGGACAGCCAGCCGAGCAGTACTTC. Translated: CASSQSGQPAEQYF. The V gene is TRBV4-3, the J gene TRBJ2-1, with D perhaps matching TRBD1 (6 bases). Near its end, the DNA agrees better with TRBJ2-7, so the J call may be wrong. This CDR3 is built from 14 residues. Germline CDR1 and CDR2: LGHNA and YSLEER.

The J gene is TRBJ2-1, the V gene TRBV10-3; unclear D gene. Trimming pared 10 bases from V and 4 bases from J, leaving 11 bases between. This CDR3 has 12 amino acids. Germline V lookup: CDR1 ENHRY, CDR2 SYGVKD. This CDR3 reads CATRSGYNEQFF. The CDR3 region has the DNA TGTGCCACCAGGTCTGGTTACAATGAGCAGTTCTTC.

Concerning this clonotype: The germline gene is not matched at one end of the junction; a read error may be the cause. The chain recombines TRBV28 with TRBJ1-6; no reliable D call. The CDR3 runs 19 residues. Germline loops: CDR1 MDHEN, CDR2 SYDVKM. The CDR3 reads CASSLHGNSGESYNSPPHF. CDR3 in DNA: TGTGCCAGCAGTTTACACGGGAATAGCGGGGAGTCCTATAATTCACCCCCCCACTTT.

Comments on this clonotype: A read error may explain this, as a much larger clone is one base away. The gene calls are TRBV20-1 and TRBJ2-7; TRBD2 agrees at 11 bases. Germline V gene data show CDR1 as DFQATT and CDR2 as SNEGSKA (reference sequence). The CDR3 is 15 amino acids. Losses at the gene ends were 0 bases for V and 7 bases for J; bases not matched to a gene: 8. DNA of the CDR3: TGCAGTGCTAGAGATTTACTAGCGGGAGTGGATGAGCAGTACTTC. It codes for CSARDLLAGVDEQYF.

The sample holds a few counts of this clonotype. The rearrangement links TRBV2 to TRBJ2-7, with 11 bases fitting TRBD2. V shed 2 bases and J 6 bases; nucleotides not matched to a gene: 3. Looked up from germline, CDR1 is SNHLY and CDR2 is FYNNEI. There are 14 residues in the CDR3. CDR3: CASSESLAGGEQYF. The CDR3 DNA reads TGTGCCAGCAGTGAAAGTCTAGCGGGAGGCGAGCAGTACTTC.

The V and J genes are TRBV5-1 and TRBJ2-3; 12 bases are a match to TRBD2. Looked up from germline, CDR1 is SGHRS and CDR2 is YFSETQ. There are 16 residues in the CDR3. Trimming removed 4 bases from V and 8 bases from J; junction bases left unmatched: 11. In DNA form, the CDR3 reads TGCGCCAGCAGCCAGATACTAGCGGGAGGCTCGACTACGCAGTATTTT. Residues: CASSQILAGGSTTQYF.

This clonotype was seen a handful of times. The chain's CDR3 is CAWSVSGPKYEQYF. CDR3 nucleotide sequence: TGTGCCTGGAGTGTGTCCGGGCCCAAATACGAGCAGTACTTC. The chain has TRBV30 and TRBJ2-7; no firm D call. The CDR3 sequence is 14 residues long. Germline V CDR1 and CDR2: GTSNPN, SVGIG (reference sequence). Between the trimmed V and J ends, which lost 0 bases and 4 bases, there was a span of 13 bases. Supplemented by reference TRBV30 and TRBJ2-7, the full variable domain reads SQTIHQWPATLVQPVGSPLSLECTVEGTSNPNLYWYRQAAGRGLQLLFYSVGIGQISSEVPQNLSASRPQDRQFILSSKKLLLSDSGFYLCAWSVSGPKYEQYFGPGTRLTVT.

This rearrangement joins TRBV6-5 to TRBJ2-1; TRBD1 or TRBD2 may be the D gene (6 bases each). This CDR3 comprises 15 residues. CDR1 MNHEY and CDR2 SVGAGI come from the germline V gene. The V gene lost 4 bases and the J gene lost 4 bases, with 14 bases spanning the gap. The CDR3 loop is CASSSGGTQYNEQFF. Written as DNA, the CDR3 is TGTGCCAGCAGTTCCGGCGGGACACAGTACAATGAGCAGTTCTTC.

CDR3 sequence: CSAGTGRATFYNEQYF. The CDR3 DNA sequence: TGCAGCGCCGGAACCGGGAGGGCCACGTTTTACAATGAGCAGTACTTC. The J gene is TRBJ2-1, the V gene TRBV29-1; 8 positions agree with TRBD2. The J call may be faulty, since TRBJ2-7 better matches the DNA end. Per the germline V gene, CDR1 is SQVTM and CDR2 is ANQGSEA. This CDR3 region has 16 residues.

The chain recombines TRBV18 with TRBJ2-3, with 9 bases matching TRBD1. CDR1 KGHSH and CDR2 LQKENI come from the germline V gene. The CDR3 runs 15 residues. Trimming cost V 2 bases and J 5 bases; bases outside gene matches: 5. This CDR3 reads CASSPITGGEDTQYF. The CDR3, as DNA: TGTGCCAGCTCACCAATCACAGGGGGCGAAGATACGCAGTATTTT.

The chain employs TRBV24-1 and TRBJ2-3, with 9 bases identical to TRBD1. V lost 4 bases, J lost 2 bases, and 3 bases stayed unmatched. Germline V lookup: CDR1 KGHDR, CDR2 SFDVKD. CDR3 size: 15 residues. The CDR3 loop is CATSEGQGFTDTQYF. Written as DNA, the CDR3 is TGTGCCACCAGTGAGGGACAGGGATTCACAGATACGCAGTATTTT.

The chain uses TRBV7-9 and TRBJ2-5, with 9 bases that match TRBD2. CDR1 is SEHNR and CDR2 is FQNEAQ in the germline V gene (reference sequence). The CDR3 runs to 14 residues. After removal of 5 bases from V and 4 bases from J, the junction contained 5 bases not matched to a gene. The CDR3 coding sequence is TGTGCCAGCAGCGCAGCGGGAGGAGGAGAGACCCAGTACTTC. Translating gives CASSAAGGGETQYF.

This chain links TRBV7-9 with TRBJ1-6; D call uncertain. Germline CDR1 SEHNR, CDR2 FQNEAQ (reference sequence). V gave up 4 bases and J gave up 5 bases, with 9 bases separating them. CDR3 length: 14 amino acids. CDR3 sequence: CASSWLRDNSPLHF. The CDR3 DNA reads as TGTGCCAGCAGCTGGCTGCGGGATAATTCACCCCTCCACTTT.

There are a few counts of this clonotype. The chain joins TRBV4-3 to TRBJ2-7, with 7 bases fitting TRBD1. Germline V CDR1 and CDR2: LGHNA, YSLEER. The CDR3 loop spans 16 amino acids. Trimming took 1 base from V and 2 from J; bases not matched to a gene: 8. CDR3 sequence reads: CASSQAPGTATYEQYF. DNA for the CDR3: TGCGCCAGCAGCCAAGCCCCCGGGACAGCAACCTACGAGCAGTACTTC.

J is TRBJ2-7 and V is TRBV13; D is uncertain. This CDR3 is built from 13 residues. V gave up 2 bases and J gave up 2 bases, with 7 bases separating them. Germline CDR1 PRHDT, CDR2 FYEKMQ (reference sequence). DNA for the CDR3: TGTGCCAGCAGCTTATACTCAGCCTACGAGCAGTACTTC. This gives the protein CASSLYSAYEQYF. Together with reference TRBV13 and TRBJ2-7, the CDR3 gives the full variable domain: AAGVIQSPRHLIKEKRETATLKCYPIPRHDTVYWYQQGPGQDPQFLISFYEKMQSDKGSIPDRFSAQQFSDYHSELNMSSLELGDSALYFCASSLYSAYEQYFGPGTRLTVT.